This T cell receptor (beta chain) was identified during a study of blood T cell repertoires in COVID-19. Turning to the study itself: Donors in the United States, Italy and Spain gave samples during acute or convalescent COVID-19. Sources were T cells, B-cell-depleted T cells, or PBMCs; the material itself was cDNA or gDNA.

CDR3 length: 14 amino acids. Germline V gives CDR1 LNHDA, CDR2 SQIVND (reference sequence). V gave up 1 base and J gave up 3 bases, with 9 bases separating them. Original handling: Amplification with reference gene primers provided the estimates of nucleated cell counts. This table comes from immunoSEQ multiplex PCR, and its TCRdb copy is limited to in-frame clones, with some not included. V, J and clone size derive from that table, while D and trimming were established from the DNA sequence. This repertoire shows some 300,000 clones, about 91% found once; its top ten account for more than 6.5%. The receptor comes from a woman between 25 and 40 years old who had recovered from COVID-19. The sequenced sample consisted of peripheral blood. The gene calls are TRBV19 and TRBJ1-2; no firm D call. This CDR3 is CASSIGRSYYGYTF. The DNA for the CDR3 is TGTGCCAGTAGTATAGGTCGGAGCTACTATGGCTACACCTTC.